This T cell receptor (beta chain) was identified during a study of early T cells in non-severe SARS-CoV-2 infection. The CDR3 has 14 residues. CDR1 is MNHEY and CDR2 is SMNVEV in the germline V gene (reference sequence). V gave up 2 bases and J gave up 2 bases, with 10 bases separating them. This clonotype has ten or more counts. TCRdb re-derived calls from the 5' RACE reads in MiXCR, one entry per CDR3 protein. The table lists 65,000 to 95,000 distinct CDR3 sequences, more than 4% of them singletons, with under 8% in the top ten. This TCR derives from an adult who was a healthcare worker with PCR-confirmed SARS-CoV-2 infection or an uninfected control (not recorded which). This sample comprised whole blood, obtained at baseline. The chain carries TRBV27 and TRBJ2-7; a possible D gene is TRBD1 (6 bases). DNA of the CDR3: TGTGCCAGCAGTTTAATCCAGGGGACCTACGAGCAGTACTTC. Translation gives CASSLIQGTYEQYF.